The T cell receptor (beta chain) under discussion was sequenced for a study of blood T cell repertoires in COVID-19. The assay was immunoSEQ multiplex PCR, and TCRdb's table has in-frame clones only and misses some. The sample includes approximately 200,000 clones, 85% seen only once; the top ten take around 20%. Germline CDR1 reads PRHDT; CDR2 reads FYEKMQ (reference sequence). CDR3 length equals 16 residues. Germline trimming cut 5 bases from V and 6 bases from J; bases unmatched to any gene: 13. Sequencing was done on a sample of PBMCs or T cells enriched from blood (not recorded which). This clonotype originated in a man aged 35-49 years who had recovered from COVID-19. This sequence joins TRBV13 and TRBJ1-2; TRBD1 matches at 9 bases. DNA for the CDR3: TGTGCCAGCAGCGCAGAGGACAGGGGCCGGCGGCATGGCTACACCTTC. As protein: CASSAEDRGRRHGYTF.